This T cell receptor beta chain came from a study of blood T cell repertoires in COVID-19. Study-wide context: Samples taken during acute and convalescent COVID-19 were collected in the United States, Italy and Spain.

Methods used by the authors: Counts of nucleated cells, estimated from reference gene primer amplification, were obtained. Measured with immunoSEQ multiplex PCR; TCRdb has only the in-frame clones, and not every one. Clone size and the V and J calls come from that table; the DNA yielded D and trimming. Of about 350,000 clones listed, about 88% are singletons. V shed 4 bases, J shed 1 base, and the junction held 3 bases outside the gene matches. This CDR3 is built from 15 residues. Germline CDR1 and CDR2: SGHAT and FQNNGV. This clone was observed a single time. The study recruited people aged roughly 18 to 100 years across approximately 23 US areas. Categorization into cohorts depended on clinical history that participants reported.

This TCR was sampled from a woman aged 25 to 39 who had been exposed to COVID-19. The chain is built from TRBV11-2 and TRBJ2-3, with 9 bases that match TRBD1. Sequenced sample: PBMCs or T cells enriched from blood (not recorded which). The CDR3 region has the DNA TGTGCCAGCAGCTCCACAGGGGGCGGCACAGATACGCAGTATTTT. Its protein is CASSSTGGGTDTQYF.